The rows below give T cell receptor beta chains drawn from one sample of a study of identical twins' blood T cells. TCRdb fed the 5' RACE reads into MiXCR, producing one record per CDR3 protein. Of 350,000 to 400,000 distinct CDR3 sequences in the sample, roughly 30% were seen once. Sequencing used PBMCs. Source of these receptors: a woman between 18 and 55 years old in good health. Both conserved end residues are part of each CDR3. A D gene is named only where the DNA matches it firmly. A row's size may be missing; if present it is once, few, many or a size class.

abundance	v_gene	d_gene	j_gene	CDR3aa	CDR3nt
NA	TRBV3-1	NA	TRBJ1-2	CASSREGSYGYTF	TGTGCCAGCAGCCGTGAGGGTTCCTATGGCTACACCTTC
NA	TRBV27	NA	TRBJ2-4	CASSLRFQLGAKNIQYF	TGTGCCAGCAGTTTACGGTTCCAACTTGGGGCCAAAAACATTCAGTACTTC
few	TRBV20-1	TRBD1	TRBJ2-1	CSAGQGTYNEQFF	TGCAGTGCTGGACAGGGGACTTACAATGAGCAGTTCTTC
many	TRBV5-1	NA	TRBJ2-7	CASSNTYEQYF	TGCGCCAGCAGCAACACATACGAGCAGTACTTC
NA	TRBV27	TRBD2	TRBJ2-7	CARGTSGRIYEQYF	TGTGCCAGGGGGACTAGCGGGAGGATTTACGAGCAGTACTTC
NA	TRBV19	TRBD2	TRBJ2-2	CASNGAGGSTGELFF	TGTGCCAGTAACGGAGCGGGAGGGAGTACCGGGGAGCTGTTTTTT
few	TRBV11-2	NA	TRBJ1-5	CASSLARINQPQHF	TGTGCCAGCAGCTTAGCTCGAATCAATCAGCCCCAGCATTTT
NA	TRBV12-3/TRBV12-4	NA	TRBJ2-1	CASSLAPDLMQFF	TGTGCCAGCAGTTTAGCGCCGGACTTGATGCAGTTCTTC
few	TRBV6-6	NA	TRBJ2-1	CASSPRTEYNEQFF	TGTGCCAGCAGCCCGAGGACAGAGTACAATGAGCAGTTCTTC
few	TRBV25-1	NA	TRBJ1-3	CASSEAGSGNTIYF	TGTGCCAGCAGTGAAGCAGGGTCTGGAAACACCATATATTTT
many	TRBV25-1	NA	TRBJ1-2	CASSRTTYGYTF	TGTGCCAGCAGCAGGACCACGTATGGCTACACCTTC
NA	TRBV11-2	NA	TRBJ1-2	CASSQTQLGYTF	TGTGCCAGCAGTCAGACCCAACTCGGCTACACCTTC
few	TRBV19	NA	TRBJ2-2	CASSRLAGELFF	TGTGCCAGTAGTCGACTAGCCGGGGAGCTGTTTTTT
NA	TRBV18	TRBD1	TRBJ1-2	CASSPGQGISGYTF	TGTGCCAGCTCACCTGGACAGGGGATCTCTGGCTACACCTTC
few	TRBV19	NA	TRBJ1-4	CASSRRQANEKLFF	TGTGCCAGTAGTAGACGGCAGGCGAATGAAAAACTGTTTTTT
NA	TRBV29-1	NA	TRBJ1-1	CSVENVNTEAFF	TGCAGCGTTGAGAATGTGAACACTGAAGCTTTCTTT
few	TRBV18	NA	TRBJ1-3	CASSPERGSAGNTIYF	TGTGCCAGCTCACCAGAGCGGGGGTCAGCTGGAAACACCATATATTTT
NA	TRBV29-1	NA	TRBJ1-1	CSSYGTEAEAFF	TGCAGCTCTTACGGGACGGAGGCTGAAGCTTTCTTT
few	TRBV9	TRBD1	TRBJ2-2	CASSADRGGGELFF	TGTGCCAGCAGCGCCGACAGGGGAGGAGGGGAGCTGTTTTTT
NA	TRBV29-1	TRBD2	TRBJ2-7	CSGIAGSYEQYF	TGCAGCGGTATAGCGGGTTCCTACGAGCAGTACTTC
few	TRBV6-6	NA	TRBJ2-7	CASSYLRTYEQYF	TGTGCCAGCAGTTACCTCCGGACATACGAGCAGTACTTC
NA	TRBV29-1	NA	TRBJ1-2	CSARGEYYGYTF	TGCAGCGCAAGGGGGGAATACTATGGCTACACCTTC
NA	TRBV20-1	TRBD1	TRBJ1-3	CSAGGTGVGNTIYF	TGCAGTGCTGGGGGCACAGGGGTGGGAAACACCATATATTTT
NA	TRBV5-1	TRBD1	TRBJ1-1	CASSLARGAGAFF	TGCGCCAGCAGCTTGGCCAGGGGGGCAGGAGCTTTCTTT
NA	TRBV19	TRBD1	TRBJ1-1	CASSARTGGSFYTEAFF	TGTGCCAGTAGTGCGCGGACAGGGGGTAGCTTTTACACTGAAGCTTTCTTT
few	TRBV30	NA	TRBJ1-5	CAWKHKLGNQPQHF	TGTGCCTGGAAACACAAACTGGGGAATCAGCCCCAGCATTTT
few	TRBV29-1	NA	TRBJ2-1	CSVVRQVTYNEQFF	TGCAGCGTTGTGAGACAGGTGACCTACAATGAGCAGTTCTTC
many	TRBV16	NA	TRBJ1-1	CASSQWRSRGTEAFF	TGTGCCAGCAGCCAATGGCGCAGCCGCGGGACTGAAGCTTTCTTT
NA	TRBV11-3	NA	TRBJ1-1	CASSWTTGYSTEAFF	TGTGCCAGCAGCTGGACGACAGGATATTCAACTGAAGCTTTCTTT
many	TRBV6-5	TRBD1	TRBJ1-2	CASSLGTGGGYGYTF	TGTGCCAGCAGTTTAGGGACAGGGGGCGGCTATGGCTACACCTTC
NA	TRBV11-2	NA	TRBJ2-1	CASSTTVPGPREFF	TGTGCCAGCAGTACCACAGTTCCCGGACCCAGGGAGTTCTTC
NA	TRBV20-1	NA	TRBJ2-3	CSAPQLTDLDTQYF	TGCAGTGCTCCCCAACTGACAGATTTAGATACGCAGTATTTT
many	TRBV5-1	NA	TRBJ2-1	CASSLSGGDNEQFF	TGCGCCAGCAGCTTGTCTGGGGGTGATAATGAGCAGTTCTTC
many	TRBV18	TRBD1	TRBJ1-5	CASSRQGTQPQHF	TGTGCCAGCTCGCGACAGGGGACTCAGCCCCAGCATTTT
many	TRBV29-1	NA	TRBJ2-2	CSVEWGTGELFF	TGCAGCGTTGAGTGGGGAACCGGGGAGCTGTTTTTT
NA	TRBV6-2/TRBV6-3	TRBD1	TRBJ1-5	CASNRLGTGGVQPQHF	TGTGCCAGCAACCGTCTCGGGACAGGGGGCGTTCAGCCCCAGCATTTT
few	TRBV7-2	NA	TRBJ2-1	CASSLGTDSGFKFF	TGTGCCAGCAGCTTAGGTACGGATAGCGGTTTTAAGTTCTTC
NA	TRBV12-3/TRBV12-4	TRBD1	TRBJ1-5	CASSLAGQVNQPQHF	TGTGCCAGCAGTTTAGCGGGACAGGTCAATCAGCCCCAGCATTTT
NA	TRBV3-1	NA	TRBJ2-6	CASSFQHSGANVLTF	TGTGCCAGCAGCTTCCAGCACTCTGGGGCCAACGTCCTGACTTTC
once	TRBV9	TRBD1	TRBJ2-2	CASSSPTRQGAHGELFF	TGTGCCAGCAGCTCTCCGACGAGACAGGGGGCACACGGGGAGCTGTTTTTT
few	TRBV20-1	TRBD1	TRBJ2-2	CSARRRYQGQQLTGELFF	TGCAGTGCTAGGCGAAGGTACCAGGGACAGCAGCTCACCGGGGAGCTGTTTTTT
once	TRBV4-2	NA	TRBJ2-7	CASSQEVLVYEQYF	TGTGCCAGCAGCCAAGAAGTCCTAGTCTACGAGCAGTACTTC